Shown below are 8 T cell receptor beta chains from a single sample sequenced in a study of blood T cell repertoires in COVID-19. Assay: immunoSEQ multiplex PCR; the TCRdb copy retains only in-frame clones and omits some. Of about 170,000 clones detected, 70% to 90% appear once; the ten largest clones hold 2.5% to 3%. The source material was peripheral blood. These receptors were taken from a woman of 80 years or more with COVID-19, enrolled during active disease.

This chain connects TRBV20-1 to TRBJ1-1; the match to TRBD1 covers 8 bases. The CDR3 is 13 amino acids. V was pared by 3 bases and J by 4 bases, with 4 bases of the junction left unmatched. CDR1 DFQATT and CDR2 SNEGSKA come from the germline V gene (reference sequence). CDR3 in DNA: TGCAGTGCTAGTGTAACAGGGGGCACTGAAGCTTTCTTT. It yields the protein CSASVTGGTEAFF.

This chain connects TRBV19 to TRBJ2-1; 11 positions match TRBD2. After removal of 1 base from V and 3 bases from J, the junction contained 2 bases not matched to a gene. The V gene's germline CDR1 is LNHDA and CDR2 SQIVND (reference sequence). This CDR3 spans 16 amino acids. The chain's CDR3 is CASSIVLAGVYNEQFF. The CDR3 region has the DNA TGTGCCAGTAGTATAGTACTAGCGGGAGTCTACAATGAGCAGTTCTTC.

This clone was seen a single time. The genes are TRBV27 and TRBJ2-7; D is ambiguous. The germline V gene has CDR1 MNHEY and CDR2 SMNVEV (reference sequence). CDR3 length equals 13 residues. Trimming took 6 bases from V and 0 from J, leaving 9 bases between them. The CDR3 nucleotides read TGTGCCAGCAGGCGCGCAAGCTCCTACGAGCAGTACTTC. This translates into CASRRASSYEQYF.

This clone was counted between two and nine times. This sequence joins TRBV25-1 and TRBJ1-5; 7 bases are shared with TRBD1. The CDR3 is 15 residues long. After removal of 2 bases from V and 4 bases from J, the junction contained 5 bases not matched to a gene. Per the germline V gene, CDR1 is MGHDK and CDR2 is SYGVNS. The CDR3 nucleotides read TGTGCCAGCAGTGAAAAAGGGGGCAGAAATCAGCCCCAGCATTTT. Protein sequence: CASSEKGGRNQPQHF.

Only one count was recorded for this clone. The chain is built from TRBV30 and TRBJ1-1; D possibly corresponds to TRBD1 (5 bases). Looked up from germline, CDR1 is GTSNPN and CDR2 is SVGIG (reference sequence). The CDR3 length is 13 residues. V lost 0 bases to trimming and J lost 4 bases, with 9 bases between them. The CDR3 is CAWSVGVATEAFF. The CDR3 DNA reads TGTGCCTGGAGTGTAGGGGTGGCCACTGAAGCTTTCTTT. The entire variable domain, with the rest obtained from reference TRBV30 and TRBJ1-1, is as follows: SQTIHQWPATLVQPVGSPLSLECTVEGTSNPNLYWYRQAAGRGLQLLFYSVGIGQISSEVPQNLSASRPQDRQFILSSKKLLLSDSGFYLCAWSVGVATEAFFGQGTRLTVV.

The rearrangement uses TRBV6-2 or TRBV6-3 and TRBJ2-7; D may be TRBD2 (6 bases). With 6 bases removed from V and 6 bases from J, the gap between germline ends came to 27 bases. The CDR3 is 17 residues long. Germline assignment: CDR1 MNHEY and CDR2 SVGEGT. CDR3 amino acids: CASSPRRTRGIQAEQYF. As DNA, the CDR3 is TGTGCCAGCAGCCCTAGGCGAACTCGGGGGATTCAGGCCGAGCAGTACTTC.

V gene TRBV18 combines with J gene TRBJ2-2; 8 bases are shared with TRBD2. CDR1 KGHSH and CDR2 LQKENI come from the germline V gene. The CDR3 is 17 amino acids. With V trimmed by 3 bases and J by 3 bases, 9 bases remained unmatched. CDR3 loop: CASSPLPPSGHTGELFF. Written as DNA, the CDR3 is TGTGCCAGCTCACCTCTACCTCCTAGCGGGCACACCGGGGAGCTGTTTTTT.

V gene TRBV30 combines with J gene TRBJ2-3; 10 bases are shared with TRBD1. In germline, CDR1 is GTSNPN, CDR2 SVGIG (reference sequence). This CDR3 spans 17 amino acids. With 0 bases clipped from V and 6 bases from J, the junction kept 12 bases outside the gene matches. CDR3 protein: CAWSVSVGDRGRDTQYF. Written as DNA, the CDR3 is TGTGCCTGGAGTGTATCGGTCGGGGACAGGGGCAGGGATACGCAGTATTTT. The complete variable domain, with remaining parts taken from reference TRBV30 and TRBJ2-3, reads SQTIHQWPATLVQPVGSPLSLECTVEGTSNPNLYWYRQAAGRGLQLLFYSVGIGQISSEVPQNLSASRPQDRQFILSSKKLLLSDSGFYLCAWSVSVGDRGRDTQYFGPGTRLTVL.